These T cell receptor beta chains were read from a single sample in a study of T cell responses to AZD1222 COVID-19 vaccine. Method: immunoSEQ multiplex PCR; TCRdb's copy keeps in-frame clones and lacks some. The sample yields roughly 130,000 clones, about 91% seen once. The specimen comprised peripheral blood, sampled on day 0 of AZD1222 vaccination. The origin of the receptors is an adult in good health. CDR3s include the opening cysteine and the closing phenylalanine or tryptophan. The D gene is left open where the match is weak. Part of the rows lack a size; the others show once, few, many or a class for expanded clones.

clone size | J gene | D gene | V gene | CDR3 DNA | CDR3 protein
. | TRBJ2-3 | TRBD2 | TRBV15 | TGTGCCACCAGCAGAGATAGCGGGAGCGGCGGAGATACGCAGTATTTT | CATSRDSGSGGDTQYF
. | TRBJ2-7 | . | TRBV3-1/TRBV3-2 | TGTGCCAGCAGCCAAGATAGAGGACAAACCTACGAGCAGTACTTC | CASSQDRGQTYEQYF
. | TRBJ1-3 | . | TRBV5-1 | TGCGCCAGCAGCTTTGGGGACACTTACTCTGGAAACACCATATATTTT | CASSFGDTYSGNTIYF
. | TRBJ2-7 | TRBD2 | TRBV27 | TGTGCCAGCAGTCCCCATTTCCGCGGGGGGTATTACGAGCAGTACTTC | CASSPHFRGGYYEQYF
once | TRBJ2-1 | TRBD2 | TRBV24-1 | TGTGCCACCAGTGATGCATTAGCGGGCCTCTCCTACAATGAGCAGTTCTTC | CATSDALAGLSYNEQFF
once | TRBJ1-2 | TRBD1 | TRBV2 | TGTGCCAGCAGTGTAGGGGGCTACTATGGCTACACCTTC | CASSVGGYYGYTF
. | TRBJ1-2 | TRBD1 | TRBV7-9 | TGTGCCAGCAGCCCACAGGGGCAGGACTATGGCTACACCTTC | CASSPQGQDYGYTF
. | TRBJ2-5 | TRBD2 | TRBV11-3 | TGTGCCAGCAGCTTAGGTCCAGCGGGGCCCCCCCAAGAGACCCAGTACTTC | CASSLGPAGPPQETQYF
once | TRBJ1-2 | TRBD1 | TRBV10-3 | TGTGCCATCAGTGAGTCGATCGGGACAGGTGAAGGCTACACCTTC | CAISESIGTGEGYTF
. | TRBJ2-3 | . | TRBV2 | TGTGCCAGCAGTGGTGGTAGCTACGATACGCAGTATTTT | CASSGGSYDTQYF
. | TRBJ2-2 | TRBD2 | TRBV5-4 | TGTGCCAGCAGCTTGGTTGGCGGGAGAGCCGGGGAGCTGTTTTTT | CASSLVGGRAGELFF
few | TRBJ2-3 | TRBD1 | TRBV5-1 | TGCGCCAGCAGCTTGACAGGGGCAGATACGCAGTATTTT | CASSLTGADTQYF
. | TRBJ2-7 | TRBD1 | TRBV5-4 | TGTGCCAGCAGCCCAAGGACAGGGTCAACCTACGAGCAGTACTTC | CASSPRTGSTYEQYF
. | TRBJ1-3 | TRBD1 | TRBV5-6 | TGTGCCAGCAGAGACAGGGAGTCTGGAAACACCATATATTTT | CASRDRESGNTIYF
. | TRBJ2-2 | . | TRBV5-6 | TGTGCCAGCAGCTTCGATCCCGGGGAGCTGTTTTTT | CASSFDPGELFF
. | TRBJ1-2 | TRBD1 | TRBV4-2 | TGTGCCAGCAGCCAAGAAGGACAGGGCCTAACTCATTATGGCTACACCTTC | CASSQEGQGLTHYGYTF
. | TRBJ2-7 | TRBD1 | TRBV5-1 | TGCGCCAGCGGGACAGACAATTACGAGCAGTACTTC | CASGTDNYEQYF
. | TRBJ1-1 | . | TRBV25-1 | TGTGCCAGCAGTGTCAGAGGGACGAAGGTGAACACTGAAGCTTTCTTT | CASSVRGTKVNTEAFF
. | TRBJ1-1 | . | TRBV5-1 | TGCGCCAGCAGCTTGTTGCCGGAGATGAACACTGAAGCTTTCTTT | CASSLLPEMNTEAFF
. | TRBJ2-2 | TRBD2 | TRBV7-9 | TGTGCCAGCAGCTCCCGGGGGGGCGTAGCAGGCACCGGGGAGCTGTTTTTT | CASSSRGGVAGTGELFF
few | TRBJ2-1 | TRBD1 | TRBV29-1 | TGCAGTGGTGCCTGGGACAGATCGTCGCAGTTCTTC | CSGAWDRSSQFF
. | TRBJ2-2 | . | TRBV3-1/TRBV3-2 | TGTGCCAGCAGCCAAGATCACGGGGGAATTTGGCCCGGGGAGCTGTTTTTT | CASSQDHGGIWPGELFF
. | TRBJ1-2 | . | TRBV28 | TGTGCCAGCAGTTTTTCCGTCGGGTGGGGTGGCTACACCTTC | CASSFSVGWGGYTF
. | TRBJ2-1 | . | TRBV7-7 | TGTGCCAGCAGCACCGCCTTTAGCGACTCAGAGCAGTTCTTC | CASSTAFSDSEQFF
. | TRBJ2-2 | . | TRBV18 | TGTGCCAGCTACGGGACCGGGAACACCGGGGAGCTGTTTTTT | CASYGTGNTGELFF
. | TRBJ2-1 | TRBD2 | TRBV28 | TGTGCCAGCAGTCCAAACCCCGGGACTAGCGGGAGTTATGAGCAGTTCTTC | CASSPNPGTSGSYEQFF
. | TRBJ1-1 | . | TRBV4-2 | TGTGCCAGCAGCCCCAACTGGACATCCTTCTTT | CASSPNWTSFF
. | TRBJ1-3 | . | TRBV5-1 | TGCGCCAGCAGCCCCCTCGGCGGAGGAAACACCATATATTTT | CASSPLGGGNTIYF
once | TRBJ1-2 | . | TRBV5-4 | TGTGCCAGCAGCCCACAGCGGGGTGCTGTCAGTCAAGGCTATGGCTACACCTTC | CASSPQRGAVSQGYGYTF
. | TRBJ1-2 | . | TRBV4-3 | TGCGCCAGCAGCCAAGATCTCGACAGCCGGCCCACCACCCTCACCTTC | CASSQDLDSRPTTLTF
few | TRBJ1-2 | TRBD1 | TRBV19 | TGTGCCAGTAGCGATCTGGGACAGGGGGCACTTGGCTACACCTTC | CASSDLGQGALGYTF
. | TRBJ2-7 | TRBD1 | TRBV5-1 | TGCGCCAGCAGCTTGTCGGGACAGGGTAGCGACGAGCAGTACTTC | CASSLSGQGSDEQYF
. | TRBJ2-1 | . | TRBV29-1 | TGCAGCGTTCAGGGCAATGAGCAGTTCTTC | CSVQGNEQFF
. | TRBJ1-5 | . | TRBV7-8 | TGTGCCAGCAGCTTAGGGTTGGGAGGGCAGCCCCAGCATTTT | CASSLGLGGQPQHF
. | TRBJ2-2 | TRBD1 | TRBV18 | TGTGCCAGCTCACCAGTTAACCTACAGGGGGCCGGCGGGGAGCTGTTTTTT | CASSPVNLQGAGGELFF
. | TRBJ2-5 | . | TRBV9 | TGTGCCAGCAGCGCCTACGGGACCCAGTACTTC | CASSAYGTQYF
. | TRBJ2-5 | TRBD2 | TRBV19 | TGTGCCAGTAGTGGGGAGGGGTTGGAGACCCAGTACTTC | CASSGEGLETQYF
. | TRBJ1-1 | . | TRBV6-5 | TGTGCCAGCAGTACAGGGAGCACTGAAGCTTTCTTT | CASSTGSTEAFF
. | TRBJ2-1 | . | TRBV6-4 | TGTGCCAGCAGTGACGGGCAGGTTGGCGAGCAGTTCTTC | CASSDGQVGEQFF
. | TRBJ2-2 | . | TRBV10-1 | TGCGCCAGCAGTGAGTCGACTCAGAACACCGGGGAGCTGTTTTTT | CASSESTQNTGELFF
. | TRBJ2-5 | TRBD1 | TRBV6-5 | TGTGCCAGCAGCCGTAGGACAGGGGAAGAGACCCAGTACTTC | CASSRRTGEETQYF
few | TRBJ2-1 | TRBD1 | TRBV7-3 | TGTGCCAGCAGCTCCGGACAGGGGGCGAATGAGCAGTTCTTC | CASSSGQGANEQFF
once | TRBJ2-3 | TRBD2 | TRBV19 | TGTGCCAGTAGTCCACTAGCGGGCACAGATACGCAGTATTTT | CASSPLAGTDTQYF
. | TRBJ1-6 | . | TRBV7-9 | TGTGCCAGCAGATCGGCCGAGGGTTATTCACCCCTCCACTTT | CASRSAEGYSPLHF
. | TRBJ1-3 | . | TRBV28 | TGTGCCAGCAGTTTAGCAGGGACGGGAAACACCATATATTTT | CASSLAGTGNTIYF
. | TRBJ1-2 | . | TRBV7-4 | TGTGCCAGCAGCATAATTCCCGGGACTGCCTGGGGCTACACCTTC | CASSIIPGTAWGYTF
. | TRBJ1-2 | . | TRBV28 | TGTGCCAGCAGTGGCAGGGAGGGGGGCTACACCTTC | CASSGREGGYTF
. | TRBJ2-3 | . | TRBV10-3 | TGTGCCATCAAGGACTCCGGGGCAGATACGCAGTATTTT | CAIKDSGADTQYF
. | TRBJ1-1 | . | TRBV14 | TGTGCCAGCAGCCAATCATTGGGCTTTAGCTCTGAAGCTTTCTTT | CASSQSLGFSSEAFF